This is a list of T cell receptor beta chains from one sample in a study of T cells in localized non-small cell lung cancer. Profiled with immunoSEQ multiplex PCR; TCRdb holds only in-frame clones, not every one. The table includes 40,000 to 65,000 clones, over 80% detected once. Material: peripheral blood mononuclear cells, obtained before any cancer treatment. The receptors shown here come from a man aged 35 to 70 with stage III lung adenocarcinoma. Each CDR3 is given with its conserved first and last residue. D genes are given only for firm matches. Clone size is not always given. Where it is, it says once, few, many or a class for expanded clones.

.	.	TRBV15	TRBJ1-5	TGTGCCACCAGCAGAGTGGTTACGAGGGTGTGGAGCAATCAGCCCCAGCATTTT	CATSRVVTRVWSNQPQHF
.	.	TRBV25-1	TRBJ1-3	TGTGCCAGCAGTTTTTCAACCTCTGGAAACACCATATATTTT	CASSFSTSGNTIYF
.	.	TRBV6-8	TRBJ1-1	TGTGCCAGCAGGAGGACTGATAATGAAGCTTTCTTT	CASRRTDNEAFF
.	.	TRBV4-2	TRBJ2-1	TGTGCCAGCAGCCAAATCGGGGCATACAATGAGCAGTTCTTC	CASSQIGAYNEQFF
TRBD1	.	TRBV23-1	TRBJ2-7	TGCGCCAGCAGTCAATCGGGACAGGGACTCTACGAGCAGTACTTC	CASSQSGQGLYEQYF
.	once	TRBV21-1	TRBJ2-7	TGTGCCAGCCCCTTCAGGATCTTCGGCGAGCAGTACTTC	CASPFRIFGEQYF
.	.	TRBV6-5	TRBJ2-5	TGTGCCAGCAGTTACACAGGACCTCAACAGACCCAGTACTTC	CASSYTGPQQTQYF
.	.	TRBV7-7	TRBJ2-7	TGTGCCAGCAGCTTAGGGGCAGGGCCCACCTACGAGCAGTACTTC	CASSLGAGPTYEQYF
.	.	TRBV6-6	TRBJ1-2	TGTGCCAGCAGTTACTCGGGATTAAACGGGGCGTACACCTTC	CASSYSGLNGAYTF
.	few	TRBV7-6	TRBJ2-2	TGTGCCAGCAGCTTAGGGGGGGCCGGGGAGCTGTTTTTT	CASSLGGAGELFF
TRBD1	.	TRBV5-3	TRBJ1-2	TGTGCCAGCAGCTTGGGGACAGGGAGACGTGGCTACACCTTC	CASSLGTGRRGYTF
.	.	TRBV19	TRBJ1-2	TGTGCCAGTAGTATAGATGCAGGGAGCTATGGCTACACCTTC	CASSIDAGSYGYTF
.	.	TRBV11-3	TRBJ2-2	TGTGCCAGCAGCTTTGGGCCGAACACCGGGGAGCTGTTTTTT	CASSFGPNTGELFF
.	.	TRBV28	TRBJ1-5	TGTGCCAGCAGTTTAGAGGGGCTGGGCAATCAGCCCCAGCATTTT	CASSLEGLGNQPQHF
TRBD2	few	TRBV4-2	TRBJ2-1	TGTGCCAGCAGCCAAGAGGCGGTTCGGACTAGCGGGTACAATGAGCAGTTCTTC	CASSQEAVRTSGYNEQFF
.	once	TRBV2	TRBJ2-1	TGTGCCAGCAGTGGGACCCCTTTGGACAGCAATGAGCAGTTCTTC	CASSGTPLDSNEQFF
.	once	TRBV10-2	TRBJ2-3	TGCGCCAGCAATGCGGGGTTAATCACAGATACGCAGTATTTT	CASNAGLITDTQYF
TRBD2	.	TRBV4-3	TRBJ2-7	TGCGCCAGCAGCCATAGAGGCCAGCGGGGCAGCTCCTACGAGCAGTACTTC	CASSHRGQRGSSYEQYF
.	once	TRBV5-1	TRBJ1-2	TGCGCCAGCAGCTTGGCGGAAAACTATGGCTACACCTTC	CASSLAENYGYTF
.	few	TRBV4-1	TRBJ1-2	TGCGCCAGCAGCCAAGTCGGAGGAGGGTTTGATGGCTACACCTTC	CASSQVGGGFDGYTF
TRBD2	.	TRBV5-6	TRBJ2-5	TGTGCCAGCAGCTTAGACGGGGGGGCAGTTGAGACCCAGTACTTC	CASSLDGGAVETQYF
.	.	TRBV6-4	TRBJ2-3	TGTGCCAGCAGTGATGGGCTAGCGGATACGCAGTATTTT	CASSDGLADTQYF
.	.	TRBV5-1	TRBJ1-4	TGCGCCAGCAGTCCACAAGCCTCAACTAATGAAAAACTGTTTTTT	CASSPQASTNEKLFF
.	.	TRBV7-6	TRBJ1-1	TGTGCCAGCAGCCGGGACGTGAACACTGAAGCTTTCTTT	CASSRDVNTEAFF
.	.	TRBV13	TRBJ2-1	TGTGCCAGCAGCTCGAGTATTTCGGTGGTGACCTACAATGAGCAGTTCTTC	CASSSSISVVTYNEQFF
.	.	TRBV18	TRBJ1-1	TGTGCCAGCTCACCCGGCAGGGACACTGAAGCTTTCTTT	CASSPGRDTEAFF
.	few	TRBV19	TRBJ1-1	TGTGCCAGTAGTATGGGGGGTCACACTGAAGCTTTCTTT	CASSMGGHTEAFF
TRBD1	.	TRBV7-9	TRBJ2-2	TGTGCCAGCAGCTCGGGACAGGGGACCAACACCGGGGAGCTGTTTTTT	CASSSGQGTNTGELFF
TRBD1	.	TRBV15	TRBJ1-4	TGTGCCACCAGCAGAGCCCCCCGCAGGGGGCTTGAAAAACTGTTTTTT	CATSRAPRRGLEKLFF
TRBD1	.	TRBV28	TRBJ1-2	TGTGCCAGCAATCAAGGAGGGGGCGGCTCGTATGGCTACACCTTC	CASNQGGGGSYGYTF
TRBD2	few	TRBV6-4	TRBJ2-7	TGTGCCAGCAGTGCCGAATTTGGACTAGCAAGCGAGCAGTACTTC	CASSAEFGLASEQYF
.	.	TRBV7-9	TRBJ2-7	TGTGCCAGCAGCCCCTATTACAGGACTGGGGGTGTATACGAGCAGTACTTC	CASSPYYRTGGVYEQYF
.	once	TRBV9	TRBJ2-3	TGTGCCAGCAGCGTAGGGCGGGACATACCTAGCACAGATACGCAGTATTTT	CASSVGRDIPSTDTQYF
.	.	TRBV7-9	TRBJ2-7	TGTGCCAGCAGCTTAGGAGGGGAGGCCTACGAGCAGTACTTC	CASSLGGEAYEQYF
.	.	TRBV23-1	TRBJ2-1	TGCGCCAGCAGTCAATCAATCATAGGCCCTGAGACCAATGAGCAGTTCTTC	CASSQSIIGPETNEQFF
TRBD1	.	TRBV4-3	TRBJ2-5	TGCGCCAGCAGCCCCTCGCCCCTGCACAGGGGGTCAGAGACCCAGTACTTC	CASSPSPLHRGSETQYF
.	.	TRBV4-3	TRBJ2-7	TGCGCCAGCAGCCAAGATCCCGGGGGATACTACGAGCAGTACTTC	CASSQDPGGYYEQYF